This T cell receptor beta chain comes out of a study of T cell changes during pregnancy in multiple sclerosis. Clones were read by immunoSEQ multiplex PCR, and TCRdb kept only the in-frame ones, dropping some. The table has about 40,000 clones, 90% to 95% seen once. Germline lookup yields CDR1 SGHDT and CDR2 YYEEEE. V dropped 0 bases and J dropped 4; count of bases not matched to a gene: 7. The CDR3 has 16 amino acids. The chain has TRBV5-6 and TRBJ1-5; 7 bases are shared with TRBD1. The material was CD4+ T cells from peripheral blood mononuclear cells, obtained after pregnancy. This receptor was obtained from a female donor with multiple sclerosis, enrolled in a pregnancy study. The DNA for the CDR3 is TGTGCCAGCAGCTTGGGTGCGGGACAGAGAAATCAGCCCCAGCATTTT. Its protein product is CASSLGAGQRNQPQHF.